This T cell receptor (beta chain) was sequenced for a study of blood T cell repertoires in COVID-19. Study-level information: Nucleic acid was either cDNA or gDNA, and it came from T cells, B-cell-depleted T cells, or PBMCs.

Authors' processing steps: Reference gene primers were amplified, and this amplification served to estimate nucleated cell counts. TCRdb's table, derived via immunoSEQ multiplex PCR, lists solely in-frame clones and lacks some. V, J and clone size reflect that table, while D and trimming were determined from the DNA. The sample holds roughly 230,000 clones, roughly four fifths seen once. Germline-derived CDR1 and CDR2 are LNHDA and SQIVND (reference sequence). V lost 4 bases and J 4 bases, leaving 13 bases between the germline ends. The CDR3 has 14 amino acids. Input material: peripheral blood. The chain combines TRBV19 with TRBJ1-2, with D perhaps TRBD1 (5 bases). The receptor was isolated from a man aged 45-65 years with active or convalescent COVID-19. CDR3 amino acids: CASSKAGHSYGYTF. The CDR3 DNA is TGTGCCAGTAGTAAAGCCGGACACTCCTATGGCTACACCTTC.